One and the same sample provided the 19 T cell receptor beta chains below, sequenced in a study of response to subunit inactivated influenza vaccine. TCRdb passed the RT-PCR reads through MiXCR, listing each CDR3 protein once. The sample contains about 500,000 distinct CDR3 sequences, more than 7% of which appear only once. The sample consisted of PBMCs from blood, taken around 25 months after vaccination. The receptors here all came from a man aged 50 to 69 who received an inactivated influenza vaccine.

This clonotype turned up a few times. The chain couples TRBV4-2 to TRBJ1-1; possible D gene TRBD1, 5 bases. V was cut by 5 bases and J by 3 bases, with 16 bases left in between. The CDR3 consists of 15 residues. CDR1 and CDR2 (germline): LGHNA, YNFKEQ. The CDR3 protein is CASSGLGAGDTEAFF. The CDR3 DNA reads TGTGCCAGCAGCGGTCTAGGGGCGGGGGACACTGAAGCTTTCTTT.

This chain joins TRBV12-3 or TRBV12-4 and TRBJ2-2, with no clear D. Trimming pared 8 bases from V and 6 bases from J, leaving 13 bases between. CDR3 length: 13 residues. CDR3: CASGLSEAGELFF. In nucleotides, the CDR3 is TGTGCCAGCGGCCTCAGTGAAGCCGGGGAGCTGTTTTTT.

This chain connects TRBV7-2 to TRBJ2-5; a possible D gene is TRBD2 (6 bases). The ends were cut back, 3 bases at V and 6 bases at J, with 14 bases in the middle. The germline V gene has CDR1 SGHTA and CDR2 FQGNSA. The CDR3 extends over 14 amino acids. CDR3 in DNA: TGTGCCAGCAGCTTTGAGAACGGGGGAAAGACCCAGTACTTC. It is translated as CASSFENGGKTQYF.

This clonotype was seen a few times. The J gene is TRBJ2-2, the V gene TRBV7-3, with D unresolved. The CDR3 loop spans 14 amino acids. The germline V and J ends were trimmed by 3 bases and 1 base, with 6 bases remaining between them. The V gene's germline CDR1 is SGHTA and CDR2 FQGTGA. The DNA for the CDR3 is TGTGCCAGCAGCTTTATCGGGAACACCGGGGAGCTGTTTTTT. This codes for CASSFIGNTGELFF.

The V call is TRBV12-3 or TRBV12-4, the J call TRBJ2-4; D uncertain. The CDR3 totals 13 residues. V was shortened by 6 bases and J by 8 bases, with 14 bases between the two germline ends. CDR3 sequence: CASSLDRAHIQYF. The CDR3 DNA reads TGTGCCAGCAGCCTGGACCGGGCACACATTCAGTACTTC.

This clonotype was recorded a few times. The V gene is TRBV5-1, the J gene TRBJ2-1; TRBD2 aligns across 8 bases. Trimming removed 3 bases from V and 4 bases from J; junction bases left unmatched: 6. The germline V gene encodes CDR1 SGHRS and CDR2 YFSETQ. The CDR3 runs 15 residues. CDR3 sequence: CASSWSGGLYNEQFF. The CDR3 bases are TGCGCCAGCAGCTGGAGCGGGGGCCTATACAATGAGCAGTTCTTC.

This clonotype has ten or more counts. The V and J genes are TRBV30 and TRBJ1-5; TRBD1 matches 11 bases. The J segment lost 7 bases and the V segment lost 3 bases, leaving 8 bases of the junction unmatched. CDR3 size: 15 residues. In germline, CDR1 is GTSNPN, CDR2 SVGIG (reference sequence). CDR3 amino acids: CAWSAGTGGRQPQHF. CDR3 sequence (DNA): TGTGCCTGGAGCGCCGGGACAGGGGGACGACAGCCCCAGCATTTT.

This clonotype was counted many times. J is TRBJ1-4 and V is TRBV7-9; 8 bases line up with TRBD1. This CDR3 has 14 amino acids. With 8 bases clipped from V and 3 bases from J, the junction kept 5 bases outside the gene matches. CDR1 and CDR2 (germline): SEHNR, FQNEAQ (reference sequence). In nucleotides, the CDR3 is TGTGCCAGCCGCCTGGACAGGGCTAATGAAAAACTGTTTTTT. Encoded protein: CASRLDRANEKLFF.

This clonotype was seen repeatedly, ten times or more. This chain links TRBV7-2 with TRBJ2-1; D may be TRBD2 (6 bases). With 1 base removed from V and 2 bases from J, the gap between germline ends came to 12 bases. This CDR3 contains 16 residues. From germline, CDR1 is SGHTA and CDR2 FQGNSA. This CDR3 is CASSLGVGGTYNEQFF. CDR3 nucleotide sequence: TGTGCCAGCAGCTTAGGGGTGGGGGGTACCTACAATGAGCAGTTCTTC. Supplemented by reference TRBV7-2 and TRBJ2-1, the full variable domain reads GAGVSQSPSNKVTEKGKDVELRCDPISGHTALYWYRQSLGQGLEFLIYFQGNSAPDKSGLPSDRFSAERTGGSVSTLTIQRTQQEDSAVYLCASSLGVGGTYNEQFFGPGTRLTVL.

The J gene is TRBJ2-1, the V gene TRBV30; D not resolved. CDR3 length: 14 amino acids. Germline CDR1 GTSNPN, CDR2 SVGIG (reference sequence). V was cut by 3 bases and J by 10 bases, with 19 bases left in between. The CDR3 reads CAWRYIGPLGEQFF. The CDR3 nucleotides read TGTGCCTGGAGGTATATAGGCCCTTTGGGGGAGCAGTTCTTC.

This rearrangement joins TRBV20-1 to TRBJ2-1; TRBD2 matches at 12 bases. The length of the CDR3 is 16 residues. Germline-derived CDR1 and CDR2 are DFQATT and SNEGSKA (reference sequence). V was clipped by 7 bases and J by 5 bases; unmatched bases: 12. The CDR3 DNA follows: TGCAGTGTTGAATCCGGGGCTAGCGGGGGGGACAATGAGCAGTTCTTC. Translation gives CSVESGASGGDNEQFF.

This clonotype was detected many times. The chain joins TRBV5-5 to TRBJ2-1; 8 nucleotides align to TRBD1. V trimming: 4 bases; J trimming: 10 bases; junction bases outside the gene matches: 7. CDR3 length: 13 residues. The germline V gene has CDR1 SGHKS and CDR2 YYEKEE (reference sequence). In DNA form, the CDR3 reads TGTGCCAGCAGCCGCCAGGGGGCGGAGGAGCAGTTCTTC. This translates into CASSRQGAEEQFF.

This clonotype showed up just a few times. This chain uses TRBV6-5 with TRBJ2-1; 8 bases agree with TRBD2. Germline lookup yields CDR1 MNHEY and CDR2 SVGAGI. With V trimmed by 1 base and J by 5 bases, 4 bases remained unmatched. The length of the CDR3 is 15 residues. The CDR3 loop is CASSYFGGGDNEQFF. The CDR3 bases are TGTGCCAGCAGTTACTTCGGGGGGGGGGACAATGAGCAGTTCTTC.

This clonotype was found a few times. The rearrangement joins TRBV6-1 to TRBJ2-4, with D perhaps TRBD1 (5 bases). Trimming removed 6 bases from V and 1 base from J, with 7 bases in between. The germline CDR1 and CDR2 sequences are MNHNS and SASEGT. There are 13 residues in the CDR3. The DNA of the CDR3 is TGTGCCAGCAGCCCAGGGGCCAAAAACATTCAGTACTTC. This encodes CASSPGAKNIQYF.

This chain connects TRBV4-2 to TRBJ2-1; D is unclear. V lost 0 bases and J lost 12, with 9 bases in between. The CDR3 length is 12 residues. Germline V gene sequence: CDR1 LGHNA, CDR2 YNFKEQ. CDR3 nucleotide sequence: TGTGCCAGCAGCCAAGACGCCCGCGGGCAGTTCTTC. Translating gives CASSQDARGQFF.

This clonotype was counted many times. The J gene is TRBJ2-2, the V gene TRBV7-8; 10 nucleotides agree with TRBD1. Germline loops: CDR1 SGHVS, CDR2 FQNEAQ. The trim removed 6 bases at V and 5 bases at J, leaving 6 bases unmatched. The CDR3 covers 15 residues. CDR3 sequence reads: CASSSPGQGTGELFF. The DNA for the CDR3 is TGTGCCAGCAGTTCCCCGGGACAGGGGACCGGGGAGCTGTTTTTT. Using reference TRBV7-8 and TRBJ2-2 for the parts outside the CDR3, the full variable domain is GAGVSQSPRYKVAKRGQDVALRCDPISGHVSLFWYQQALGQGPEFLTYFQNEAQLDKSGLPSDRFFAERPEGSVSTLKIQRTQQEDSAVYLCASSSPGQGTGELFFGEGSRLTVL.

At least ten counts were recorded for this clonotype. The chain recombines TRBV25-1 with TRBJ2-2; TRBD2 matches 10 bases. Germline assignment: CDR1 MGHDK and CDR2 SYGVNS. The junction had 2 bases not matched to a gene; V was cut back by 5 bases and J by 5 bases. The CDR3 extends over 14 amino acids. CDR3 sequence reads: CASSKTSGTGELFF. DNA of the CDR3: TGTGCCAGCAGTAAGACTAGCGGGACCGGGGAGCTGTTTTTT.

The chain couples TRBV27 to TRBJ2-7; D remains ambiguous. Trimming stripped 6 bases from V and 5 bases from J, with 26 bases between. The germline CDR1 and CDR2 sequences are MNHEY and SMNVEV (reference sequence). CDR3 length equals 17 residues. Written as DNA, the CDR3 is TGTGCCAGCAGACCGATAGGCATCGGGCTTAACGGACACGAGCAGTACTTC. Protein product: CASRPIGIGLNGHEQYF.

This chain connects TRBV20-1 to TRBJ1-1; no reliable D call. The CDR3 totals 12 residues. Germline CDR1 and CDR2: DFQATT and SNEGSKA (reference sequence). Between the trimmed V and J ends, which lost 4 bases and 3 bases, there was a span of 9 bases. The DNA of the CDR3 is TGCAGTGCTATACGCCTTTACACTGAAGCTTTCTTT. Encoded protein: CSAIRLYTEAFF.